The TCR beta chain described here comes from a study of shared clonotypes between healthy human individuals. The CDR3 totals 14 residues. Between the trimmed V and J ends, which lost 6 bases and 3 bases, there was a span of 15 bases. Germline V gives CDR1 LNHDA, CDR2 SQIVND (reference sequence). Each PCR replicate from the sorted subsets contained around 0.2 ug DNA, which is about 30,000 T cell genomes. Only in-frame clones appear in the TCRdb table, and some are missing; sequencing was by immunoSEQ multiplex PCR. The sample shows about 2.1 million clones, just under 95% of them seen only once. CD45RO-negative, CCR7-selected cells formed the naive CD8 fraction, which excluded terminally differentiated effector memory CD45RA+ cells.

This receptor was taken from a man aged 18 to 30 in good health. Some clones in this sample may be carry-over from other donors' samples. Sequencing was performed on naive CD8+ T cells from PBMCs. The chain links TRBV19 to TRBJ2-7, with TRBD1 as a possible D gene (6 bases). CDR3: CASRNRDNLYEQYF. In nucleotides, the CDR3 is TGTGCCAGTAGAAACCGGGACAATCTCTACGAGCAGTACTTC.